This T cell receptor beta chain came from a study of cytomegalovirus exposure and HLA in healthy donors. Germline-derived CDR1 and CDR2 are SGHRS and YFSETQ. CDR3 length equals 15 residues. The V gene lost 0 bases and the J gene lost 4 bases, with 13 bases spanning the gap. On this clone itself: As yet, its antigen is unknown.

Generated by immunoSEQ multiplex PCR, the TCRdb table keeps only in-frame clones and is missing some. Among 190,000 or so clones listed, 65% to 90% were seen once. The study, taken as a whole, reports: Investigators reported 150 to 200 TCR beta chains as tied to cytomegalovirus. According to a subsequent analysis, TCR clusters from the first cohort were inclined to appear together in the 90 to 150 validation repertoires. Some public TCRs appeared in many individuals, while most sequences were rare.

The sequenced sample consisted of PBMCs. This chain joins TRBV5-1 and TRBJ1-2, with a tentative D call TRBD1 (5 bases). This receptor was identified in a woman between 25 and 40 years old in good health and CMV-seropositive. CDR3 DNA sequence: TGCGCCAGCAGCTTGGGACATGCGGGGCCCTATGGCTACACCTTC. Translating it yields CASSLGHAGPYGYTF.